This TCR beta chain derives from a study of T cells in Graves' hyperthyroidism and ophthalmopathy. This clonotype has a count of ten or more. Antigen specificity is unknown. The investigators amplified TCR beta CDR3 regions from RNA transcripts. TCR CDR3 underwent first-round RT-PCR with the HTBI primer set. TCRdb processed the multiplex PCR reads anew with MiXCR; each CDR3 protein has one entry. The data contain about 210,000 distinct CDR3 sequences, approximately 20% of them singletons. Study-level findings and limits: Onset of ophthalmopathy came a median approximately 6.5 months after the model predicted it. Most thyroid clonotypes expanded above 0.001 appeared in blood too. Stable hyperthyroidism was told apart from ophthalmopathy by a model built on 13 V-J features.

This CDR3 spans 14 amino acids. Between the trimmed V and J ends, which lost 4 bases and 1 base, there was a span of 7 bases. Sequenced sample: blood. This clonotype was sampled from a man in his forties with Graves' hyperthyroidism. The chain has TRBV12-3 or TRBV12-4 and TRBJ2-2; D remains unclear. The CDR3 DNA reads TGTGCCAGCAGTTCCGGGTTGAACACCGGGGAGCTGTTTTTT. Protein product: CASSSGLNTGELFF.